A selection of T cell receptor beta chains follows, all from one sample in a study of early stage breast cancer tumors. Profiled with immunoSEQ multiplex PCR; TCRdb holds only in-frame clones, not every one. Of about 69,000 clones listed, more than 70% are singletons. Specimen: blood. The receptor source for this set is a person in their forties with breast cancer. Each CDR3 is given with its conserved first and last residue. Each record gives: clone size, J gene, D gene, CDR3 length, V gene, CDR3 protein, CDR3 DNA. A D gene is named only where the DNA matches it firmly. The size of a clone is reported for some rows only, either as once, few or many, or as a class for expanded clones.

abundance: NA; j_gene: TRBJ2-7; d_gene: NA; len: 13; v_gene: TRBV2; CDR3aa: CASTQGGWNEQYF; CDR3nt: TGTGCCAGCACCCAGGGCGGGTGGAACGAGCAGTACTTC
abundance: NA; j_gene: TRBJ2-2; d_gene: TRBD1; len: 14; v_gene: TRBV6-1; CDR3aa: CASTGTGNPGELFF; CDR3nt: TGTGCCAGCACCGGGACAGGTAATCCCGGGGAGCTGTTTTTT
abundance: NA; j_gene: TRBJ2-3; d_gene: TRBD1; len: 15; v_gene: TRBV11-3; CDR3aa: CASSRGQEGTDTQYF; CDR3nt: TGTGCCAGCAGCCGGGGACAGGAGGGAACAGATACGCAGTATTTT
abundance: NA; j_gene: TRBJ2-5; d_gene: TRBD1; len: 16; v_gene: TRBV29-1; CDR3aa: CSVVTGVLPSGETQYF; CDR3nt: TGCAGCGTGGTGACAGGGGTGCTTCCTTCGGGGGAGACCCAGTACTTC
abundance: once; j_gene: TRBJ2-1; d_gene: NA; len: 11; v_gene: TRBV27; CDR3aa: CASSLGNEQFF; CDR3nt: TGTGCCAGCAGTTTGGGCAATGAGCAGTTCTTC
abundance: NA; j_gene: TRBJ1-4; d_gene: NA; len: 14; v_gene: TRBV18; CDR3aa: CASSPWGGYEKLFF; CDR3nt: TGTGCCAGCTCACCATGGGGGGGCTATGAAAAACTGTTTTTT
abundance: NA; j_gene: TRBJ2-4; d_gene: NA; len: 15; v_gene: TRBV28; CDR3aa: CASSVRQLAKNIQYF; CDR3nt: TGTGCCAGCAGCGTTCGACAGTTAGCCAAAAACATTCAGTACTTC
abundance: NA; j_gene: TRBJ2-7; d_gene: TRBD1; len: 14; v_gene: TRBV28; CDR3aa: CASTPGTGVYEQYF; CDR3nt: TGTGCCAGCACCCCCGGGACAGGAGTCTACGAGCAGTACTTC
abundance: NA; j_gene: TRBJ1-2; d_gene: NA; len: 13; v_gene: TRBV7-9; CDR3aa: CASSSQGDYGYTF; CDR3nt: TGTGCCAGCAGCTCTCAGGGCGACTATGGCTACACCTTC
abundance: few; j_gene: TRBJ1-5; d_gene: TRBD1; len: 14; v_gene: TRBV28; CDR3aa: CASIRDSSNQPQHF; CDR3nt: TGTGCCAGTATAAGGGACAGTAGCAATCAGCCCCAGCATTTT
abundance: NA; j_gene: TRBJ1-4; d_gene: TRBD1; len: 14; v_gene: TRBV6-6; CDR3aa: CASSYGQGSEKLFF; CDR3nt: TGTGCCAGCAGTTACGGACAGGGAAGTGAAAAACTGTTTTTT
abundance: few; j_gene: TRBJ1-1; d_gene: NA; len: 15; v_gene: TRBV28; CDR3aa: CASSLWAGSNTEAFF; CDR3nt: TGTGCCAGCAGCCTCTGGGCAGGGTCGAACACTGAAGCTTTCTTT
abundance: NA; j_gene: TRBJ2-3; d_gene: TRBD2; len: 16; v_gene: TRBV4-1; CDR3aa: CASSREVAGVKDTQYF; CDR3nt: TGCGCCAGCAGCCGCGAAGTAGCGGGAGTTAAAGATACGCAGTATTTT
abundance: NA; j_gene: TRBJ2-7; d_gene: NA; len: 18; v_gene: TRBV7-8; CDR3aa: CASSSPRARSPFSYEQYF; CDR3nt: TGTGCCAGCAGCTCACCTAGGGCCAGGTCTCCCTTCTCCTACGAGCAGTACTTC
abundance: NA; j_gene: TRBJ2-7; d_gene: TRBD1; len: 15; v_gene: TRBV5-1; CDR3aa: CASSANPGTEYEQYF; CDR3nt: TGCGCCAGCAGCGCGAACCCCGGGACAGAATACGAGCAGTACTTC
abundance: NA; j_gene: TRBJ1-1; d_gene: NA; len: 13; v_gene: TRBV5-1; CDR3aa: CASSLWGNTEAFF; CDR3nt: TGCGCCAGCAGCTTGTGGGGGAACACTGAAGCTTTCTTT
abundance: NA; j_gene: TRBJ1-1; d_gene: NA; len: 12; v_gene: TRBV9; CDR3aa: CASSASNTEAFF; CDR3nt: TGTGCCAGCAGCGCGTCGAACACTGAAGCTTTCTTT
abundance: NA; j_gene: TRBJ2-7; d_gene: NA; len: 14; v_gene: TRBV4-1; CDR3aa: CASSQEAASYEQYF; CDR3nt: TGCGCCAGCAGCCAAGAGGCAGCTTCCTACGAGCAGTACTTC
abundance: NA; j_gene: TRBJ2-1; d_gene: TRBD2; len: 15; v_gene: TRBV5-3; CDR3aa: CARSLSGSTYNEQFF; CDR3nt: TGTGCCAGAAGCTTGAGCGGGAGTACCTACAATGAGCAGTTCTTC
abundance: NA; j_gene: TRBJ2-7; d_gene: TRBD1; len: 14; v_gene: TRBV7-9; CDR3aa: CASSFGQGFYEQYF; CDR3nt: TGTGCCAGCAGCTTTGGACAGGGCTTTTACGAGCAGTACTTC
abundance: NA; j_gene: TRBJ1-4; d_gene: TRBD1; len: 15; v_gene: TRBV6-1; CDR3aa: CASSETTGFNEKLFF; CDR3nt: TGTGCCAGCAGTGAAACGACAGGGTTTAATGAAAAACTGTTTTTT
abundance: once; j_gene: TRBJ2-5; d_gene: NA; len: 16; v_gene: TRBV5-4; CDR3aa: CASSGGGLRGQETQYF; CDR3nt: TGTGCCAGCAGCGGTGGGGGGCTACGGGGGCAAGAGACCCAGTACTTC
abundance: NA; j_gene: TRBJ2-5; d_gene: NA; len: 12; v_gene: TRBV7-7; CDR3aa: CASSLDQETQYF; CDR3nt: TGTGCTAGCAGCTTAGATCAAGAGACCCAGTACTTC
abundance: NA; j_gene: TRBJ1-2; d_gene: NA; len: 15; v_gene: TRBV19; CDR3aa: CASSILPASNYGYTF; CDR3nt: TGTGCCAGTAGTATTTTGCCGGCATCTAACTATGGCTACACCTTC
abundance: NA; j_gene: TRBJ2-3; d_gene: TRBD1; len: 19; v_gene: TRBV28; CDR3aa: CASSSIRRPDRVRTDTQYF; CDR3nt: TGTGCCAGCAGTTCCATCCGTCGGCCGGACAGGGTCAGAACAGATACGCAGTATTTT
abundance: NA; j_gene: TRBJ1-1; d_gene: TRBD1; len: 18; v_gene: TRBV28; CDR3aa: CASRGLGTGGRINTEAFF; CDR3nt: TGTGCCAGCAGGGGCCTCGGGACAGGGGGCCGCATTAACACTGAAGCTTTCTTT
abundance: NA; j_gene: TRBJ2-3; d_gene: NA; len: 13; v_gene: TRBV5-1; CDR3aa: CASSWTPTDTQYF; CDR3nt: TGCGCCAGCAGTTGGACACCCACAGATACGCAGTATTTT
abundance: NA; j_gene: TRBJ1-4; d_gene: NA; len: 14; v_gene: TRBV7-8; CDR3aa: CASRDPVAGGKLFF; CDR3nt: TGTGCCAGCAGGGACCCGGTCGCGGGGGGAAAACTGTTTTTT
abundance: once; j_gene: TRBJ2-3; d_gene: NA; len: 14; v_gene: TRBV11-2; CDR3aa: CASSSMPYTDTQYF; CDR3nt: TGTGCCAGCAGTTCAATGCCATACACAGATACGCAGTATTTT
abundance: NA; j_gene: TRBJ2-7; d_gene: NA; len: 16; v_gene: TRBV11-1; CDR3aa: CASSLNILTGIYEQYF; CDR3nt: TGTGCCAGCAGCTTAAATATTCTTACGGGGATCTACGAGCAGTACTTC
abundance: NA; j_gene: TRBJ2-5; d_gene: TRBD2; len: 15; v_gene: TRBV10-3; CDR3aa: CAISESKLAGGTQYF; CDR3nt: TGTGCCATCAGTGAGTCGAAACTAGCGGGAGGGACCCAGTACTTC
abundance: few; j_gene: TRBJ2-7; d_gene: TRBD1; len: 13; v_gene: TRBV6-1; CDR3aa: CASTRTGLYEQYF; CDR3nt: TGTGCCAGCACCCGGACAGGTTTATACGAGCAGTACTTC
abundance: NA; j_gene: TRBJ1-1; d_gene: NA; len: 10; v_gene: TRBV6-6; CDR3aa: CASSNTEAFF; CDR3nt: TGTGCCAGCAGTAACACTGAAGCTTTCTTT
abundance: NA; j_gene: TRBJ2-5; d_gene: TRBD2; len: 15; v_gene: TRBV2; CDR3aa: CASSDRGLGSETQYF; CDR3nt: TGTGCCAGCAGTGATAGGGGACTAGGATCAGAGACCCAGTACTTC
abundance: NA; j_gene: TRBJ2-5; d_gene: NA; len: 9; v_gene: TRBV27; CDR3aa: CASRETQYF; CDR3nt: TGTGCCAGCAGAGAGACCCAGTACTTC
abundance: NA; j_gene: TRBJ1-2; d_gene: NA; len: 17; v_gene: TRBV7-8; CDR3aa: CASSLAVTGQTNYGYTF; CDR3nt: TGTGCCAGCAGCTTAGCAGTAACGGGGCAGACTAACTATGGCTACACCTTC
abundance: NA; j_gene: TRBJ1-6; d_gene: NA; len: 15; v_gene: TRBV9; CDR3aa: CASSFDPEGNSPLHF; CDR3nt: TGTGCCAGCAGCTTCGACCCCGAGGGCAATTCACCCCTCCACTTT
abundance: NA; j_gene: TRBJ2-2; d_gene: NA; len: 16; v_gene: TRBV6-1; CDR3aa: CASSGMRNLYTGELFF; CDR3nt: TGTGCCAGCAGTGGGATGAGGAATTTGTATACCGGGGAGCTGTTTTTT
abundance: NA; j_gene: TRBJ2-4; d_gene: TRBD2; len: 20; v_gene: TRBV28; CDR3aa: CASSFNFGTSGTLAKNIQYF; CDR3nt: TGTGCCAGCAGTTTCAACTTTGGGACTAGCGGAACACTAGCCAAAAACATTCAGTACTTC
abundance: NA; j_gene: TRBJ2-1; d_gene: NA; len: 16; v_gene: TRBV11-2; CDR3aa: CASSWGGESSYNEQFF; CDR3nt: TGTGCCAGCAGCTGGGGCGGGGAGAGCTCCTACAATGAGCAGTTCTTC
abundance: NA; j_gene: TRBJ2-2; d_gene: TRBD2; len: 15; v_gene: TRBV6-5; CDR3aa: CASQSGGSNTGELFF; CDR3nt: TGTGCCAGCCAAAGCGGGGGCTCGAACACCGGGGAGCTGTTTTTT
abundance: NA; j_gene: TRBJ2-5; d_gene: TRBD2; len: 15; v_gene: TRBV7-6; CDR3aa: CASSLAGGRQETQYF; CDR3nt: TGTGCCAGCAGCTTAGCGGGAGGGCGCCAAGAGACCCAGTACTTC
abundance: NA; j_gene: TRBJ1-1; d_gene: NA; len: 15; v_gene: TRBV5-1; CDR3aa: CASSSRQAVNTEAFF; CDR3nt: TGCGCCAGCAGCTCTAGACAGGCGGTGAACACTGAAGCTTTCTTT
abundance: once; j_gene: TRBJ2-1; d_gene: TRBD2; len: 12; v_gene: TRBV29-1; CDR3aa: CSVASGSNEQFF; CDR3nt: TGCAGCGTTGCTAGCGGGAGCAATGAGCAGTTCTTC
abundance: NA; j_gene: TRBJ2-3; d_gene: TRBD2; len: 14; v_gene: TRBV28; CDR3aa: CASRRREGADTQYF; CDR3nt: TGTGCCAGTCGGAGGCGGGAGGGCGCAGATACGCAGTATTTT
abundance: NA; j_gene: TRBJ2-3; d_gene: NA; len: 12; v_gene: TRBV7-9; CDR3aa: CASTRESDTQYF; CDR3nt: TGTGCCAGTACCAGGGAGTCAGATACGCAGTATTTT
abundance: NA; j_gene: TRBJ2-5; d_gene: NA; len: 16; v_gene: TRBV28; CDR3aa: CASSLTFRGKKETQYF; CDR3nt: TGTGCCAGCAGTTTAACGTTCAGGGGCAAAAAAGAGACCCAGTACTTC
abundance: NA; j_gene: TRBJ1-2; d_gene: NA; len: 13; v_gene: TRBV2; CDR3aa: CASSDDSYYGYTF; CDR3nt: TGTGCCAGCAGTGATGACAGCTACTATGGCTACACCTTC
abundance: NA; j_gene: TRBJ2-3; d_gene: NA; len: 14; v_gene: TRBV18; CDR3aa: CASSPPGLGDTQYF; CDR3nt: TGTGCCAGCTCACCACCGGGTTTAGGGGATACGCAGTATTTT
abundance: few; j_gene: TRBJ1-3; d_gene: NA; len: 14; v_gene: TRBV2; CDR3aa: CASRATQVGNTIYF; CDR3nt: TGTGCCAGCAGAGCAACCCAGGTTGGAAACACCATATATTTT
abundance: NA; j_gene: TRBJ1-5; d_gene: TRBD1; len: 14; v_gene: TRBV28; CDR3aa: CASSRQGSWQPQHF; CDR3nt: TGTGCCAGCAGCAGACAGGGAAGTTGGCAGCCCCAGCATTTT
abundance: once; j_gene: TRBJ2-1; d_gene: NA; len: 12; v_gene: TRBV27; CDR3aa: CASSLLGDEQFF; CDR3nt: TGTGCCAGCAGTTTATTAGGGGATGAGCAGTTCTTC
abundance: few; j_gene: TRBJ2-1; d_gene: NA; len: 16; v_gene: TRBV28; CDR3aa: CASSPAGGALYNEQFF; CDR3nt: TGTGCCAGCAGTCCGGCGGGCGGGGCCCTGTACAATGAGCAGTTCTTC
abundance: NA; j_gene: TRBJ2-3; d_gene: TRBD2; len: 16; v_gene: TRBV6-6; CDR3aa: CASSYPGTRGTDTQYF; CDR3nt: TGTGCCAGCAGTTACCCAGGGACTAGAGGCACAGATACGCAGTATTTT
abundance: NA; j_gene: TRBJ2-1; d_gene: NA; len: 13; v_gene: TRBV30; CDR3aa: CAWSVLDPREQFF; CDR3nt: TGTGCCTGGAGTGTACTGGACCCCAGGGAGCAGTTCTTC